Listed here is a single T cell receptor beta chain. The study used blood bank volunteers in Maryland, USA, as healthy controls. TCRdb recomputed calls from the 5' RACE reads with MiXCR, one row per CDR3 protein. The sample carries roughly 32,000 distinct CDR3 sequences, approximately 15% recorded once. This entry is derived from a study of neurological immune-mediated disorders. Per the germline V gene, CDR1 is MNHNS and CDR2 is SASEGT. V was shortened by 5 bases and J by 8 bases, with 16 bases between the two germline ends. This CDR3 has 13 residues. The source material was PBMCs. The chain recombines TRBV6-1 with TRBJ2-7; possible D gene TRBD1, 6 bases. The receptor was derived from a man in his 70s in good health. This CDR3 is CASSSETRGKQYF. The DNA of the CDR3 is TGTGCCAGCAGTTCCGAAACGAGGGGGAAGCAGTACTTC.